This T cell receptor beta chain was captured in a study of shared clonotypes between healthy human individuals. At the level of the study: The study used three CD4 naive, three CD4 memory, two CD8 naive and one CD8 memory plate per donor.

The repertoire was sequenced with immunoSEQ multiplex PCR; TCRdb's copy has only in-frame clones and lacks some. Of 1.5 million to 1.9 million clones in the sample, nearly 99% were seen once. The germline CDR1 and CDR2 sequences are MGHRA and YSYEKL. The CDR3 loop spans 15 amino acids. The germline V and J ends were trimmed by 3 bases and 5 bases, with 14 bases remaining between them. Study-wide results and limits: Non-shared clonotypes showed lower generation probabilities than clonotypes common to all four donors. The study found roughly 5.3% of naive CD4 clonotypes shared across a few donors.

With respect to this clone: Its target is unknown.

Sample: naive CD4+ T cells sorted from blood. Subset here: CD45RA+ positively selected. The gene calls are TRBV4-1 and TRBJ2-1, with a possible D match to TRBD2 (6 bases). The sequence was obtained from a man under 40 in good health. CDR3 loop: CASSHWRDSNNEQFF. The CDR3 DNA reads TGCGCCAGCAGCCACTGGCGGGACTCGAACAATGAGCAGTTCTTC.